These T cell receptor beta chains were read from a single sample in a study of T cell responses to AZD1222 COVID-19 vaccine. Profiled with immunoSEQ multiplex PCR; TCRdb holds only in-frame clones, not every one. The profile shows some 130,000 clones, more than 75% of them singletons. The sequenced sample was peripheral blood, obtained on day 0 of AZD1222 vaccination. These receptors came from an adult in good health. CDR3s include the opening cysteine and the closing phenylalanine or tryptophan. D genes are given only for firm matches. Where a row states a size, it is once, few, many or the class of an expanded clone; other rows omit it.

d_gene: -; j_gene: TRBJ1-2; v_gene: TRBV7-9; len: 14; abundance: -; CDR3aa: CASSQYDGVHGYTF; CDR3nt: TGTGCCAGCTCGCAGTATGATGGAGTACATGGCTACACCTTC
d_gene: -; j_gene: TRBJ1-2; v_gene: TRBV15; len: 15; abundance: -; CDR3aa: CATSRDSQGSYGYTF; CDR3nt: TGTGCCACCAGCAGAGACTCACAGGGTTCCTATGGCTACACCTTC
d_gene: -; j_gene: TRBJ2-2; v_gene: TRBV28; len: 15; abundance: -; CDR3aa: CASLDATGITGELFF; CDR3nt: TGTGCCAGCTTGGATGCTACAGGGATCACCGGGGAGCTGTTTTTT
d_gene: TRBD1; j_gene: TRBJ2-2; v_gene: TRBV5-4; len: 16; abundance: -; CDR3aa: CASSSNRGNVPGELFF; CDR3nt: TGTGCCAGCAGCTCAAACAGGGGAAACGTTCCCGGGGAGCTGTTTTTT
d_gene: TRBD2; j_gene: TRBJ2-3; v_gene: TRBV9; len: 17; abundance: -; CDR3aa: CASTRTHYSGATDTQYF; CDR3nt: TGTGCCAGCACCCGGACTCATTATAGCGGGGCCACAGATACGCAGTATTTT
d_gene: -; j_gene: TRBJ1-5; v_gene: TRBV4-1; len: 17; abundance: -; CDR3aa: CASSQEPAISSNQPQHF; CDR3nt: TGCGCCAGCAGCCAAGAGCCAGCCATTTCTAGCAATCAGCCCCAGCATTTT
d_gene: TRBD1; j_gene: TRBJ2-1; v_gene: TRBV7-9; len: 13; abundance: -; CDR3aa: CASSLGQFNEQFF; CDR3nt: TGTGCCAGCAGCTTGGGACAGTTCAATGAGCAGTTCTTC
d_gene: -; j_gene: TRBJ2-5; v_gene: TRBV28; len: 14; abundance: -; CDR3aa: CASSLPRRTETQYF; CDR3nt: TGTGCCAGCAGTCTTCCCCGGAGGACCGAGACCCAGTACTTC
d_gene: -; j_gene: TRBJ2-7; v_gene: TRBV19; len: 14; abundance: -; CDR3aa: CASSMDRESYEQYF; CDR3nt: TGTGCCAGTAGTATGGATAGGGAGTCCTACGAGCAGTACTTC
d_gene: -; j_gene: TRBJ2-7; v_gene: TRBV6-5; len: 13; abundance: -; CDR3aa: CASTQVGGYEQYF; CDR3nt: TGTGCCAGCACCCAGGTTGGAGGCTACGAGCAGTACTTC
d_gene: -; j_gene: TRBJ2-3; v_gene: TRBV11-2; len: 15; abundance: -; CDR3aa: CASSLVVGSTDTQYF; CDR3nt: TGTGCCAGCAGCTTAGTTGTAGGGTCCACAGATACGCAGTATTTT
d_gene: TRBD1; j_gene: TRBJ2-7; v_gene: TRBV3-1/TRBV3-2; len: 14; abundance: -; CDR3aa: CASSYGQGYNEQYF; CDR3nt: TGTGCCAGCAGTTACGGACAGGGCTACAACGAGCAGTACTTC
d_gene: -; j_gene: TRBJ1-2; v_gene: TRBV5-5; len: 13; abundance: -; CDR3aa: CASSRGGDYGYTF; CDR3nt: TGTGCCAGCAGCCGGGGGGGTGACTATGGCTACACCTTC
d_gene: -; j_gene: TRBJ1-1; v_gene: TRBV5-6; len: 14; abundance: -; CDR3aa: CASSQYTVNTEAFF; CDR3nt: TGTGCCAGCAGCCAATACACAGTGAACACTGAAGCTTTCTTT
d_gene: -; j_gene: TRBJ1-5; v_gene: TRBV12-3/TRBV12-4; len: 12; abundance: -; CDR3aa: CASSADNQPQHF; CDR3nt: TGTGCCAGCAGTGCGGACAATCAGCCCCAGCATTTT
d_gene: -; j_gene: TRBJ1-1; v_gene: TRBV7-9; len: 13; abundance: once; CDR3aa: CASSLPGTTEAFF; CDR3nt: TGTGCCAGCAGCTTACCAGGGACGACTGAAGCTTTCTTT
d_gene: -; j_gene: TRBJ1-2; v_gene: TRBV6-2/TRBV6-3; len: 14; abundance: -; CDR3aa: CASSTRGGNYGYTF; CDR3nt: TGTGCCAGCAGTACCAGGGGCGGGAACTATGGCTACACCTTC
d_gene: -; j_gene: TRBJ1-2; v_gene: TRBV28; len: 14; abundance: -; CDR3aa: CATRRLNTPSGYTF; CDR3nt: TGTGCCACCAGGAGGTTAAATACCCCTTCTGGCTACACCTTC
d_gene: TRBD1; j_gene: TRBJ1-3; v_gene: TRBV7-9; len: 14; abundance: few; CDR3aa: CASISARGGNTIYF; CDR3nt: TGTGCCAGCATATCTGCCAGGGGGGGAAACACCATATATTTT
d_gene: -; j_gene: TRBJ2-5; v_gene: TRBV7-9; len: 13; abundance: -; CDR3aa: CASSRVGKETQYF; CDR3nt: TGTGCCAGCAGCCGGGTGGGGAAAGAGACCCAGTACTTC
d_gene: -; j_gene: TRBJ1-2; v_gene: TRBV7-2; len: 13; abundance: -; CDR3aa: CASSSAGGTGYTF; CDR3nt: TGTGCCAGCAGCTCCGCGGGAGGCACTGGCTACACCTTC
d_gene: -; j_gene: TRBJ2-7; v_gene: TRBV10-2; len: 12; abundance: -; CDR3aa: CASSEVLYEQYF; CDR3nt: TGCGCCAGCAGTGAGGTTCTTTACGAGCAGTACTTC
d_gene: TRBD1; j_gene: TRBJ2-7; v_gene: TRBV9; len: 14; abundance: -; CDR3aa: CASSPSPGGYEQYF; CDR3nt: TGTGCCAGCAGCCCATCTCCAGGGGGCTACGAGCAGTACTTC
d_gene: -; j_gene: TRBJ2-2; v_gene: TRBV20-1; len: 13; abundance: -; CDR3aa: CSASHPNTGELFF; CDR3nt: TGCAGTGCTAGTCACCCGAACACCGGGGAGCTGTTTTTT
d_gene: -; j_gene: TRBJ2-1; v_gene: TRBV6-6; len: 12; abundance: -; CDR3aa: CASSYGETEQFF; CDR3nt: TGTGCCAGCAGTTACGGCGAAACTGAGCAGTTCTTC
d_gene: -; j_gene: TRBJ2-5; v_gene: TRBV5-1; len: 14; abundance: -; CDR3aa: CASSLARGGETQYF; CDR3nt: TGCGCCAGCAGCTTGGCAAGGGGAGGAGAGACCCAGTACTTC
d_gene: -; j_gene: TRBJ1-4; v_gene: TRBV18; len: 15; abundance: -; CDR3aa: CASSMKGVTNEKLFF; CDR3nt: TGTGCCAGCTCAATGAAGGGGGTTACTAATGAAAAACTGTTTTTT
d_gene: -; j_gene: TRBJ1-6; v_gene: TRBV5-1; len: 13; abundance: -; CDR3aa: CASADSNNSPLHF; CDR3nt: TGCGCCAGCGCCGACAGCAATAATTCACCCCTCCACTTT
d_gene: TRBD2; j_gene: TRBJ2-5; v_gene: TRBV7-9; len: 16; abundance: -; CDR3aa: CASSLPDLSGGKAQYF; CDR3nt: TGTGCCAGCAGCCTACCGGACTTGAGCGGGGGGAAGGCCCAGTACTTC
d_gene: -; j_gene: TRBJ2-3; v_gene: TRBV6-2/TRBV6-3; len: 12; abundance: -; CDR3aa: CASSRDTDTQYF; CDR3nt: TGTGCCAGCAGCCGCGACACAGATACGCAGTATTTT
d_gene: -; j_gene: TRBJ2-2; v_gene: TRBV5-4; len: 15; abundance: -; CDR3aa: CASSLAMGNTGELFF; CDR3nt: TGTGCCAGCAGCTTGGCTATGGGGAACACCGGGGAGCTGTTTTTT
d_gene: -; j_gene: TRBJ1-4; v_gene: TRBV9; len: 14; abundance: -; CDR3aa: CASSVERGGEKLFF; CDR3nt: TGTGCCAGCAGCGTAGAAAGGGGGGGTGAAAAACTGTTTTTT
d_gene: -; j_gene: TRBJ1-1; v_gene: TRBV12-3/TRBV12-4; len: 13; abundance: -; CDR3aa: CASSRSTGFVAFF; CDR3nt: TGTGCCAGCAGTCGATCAACAGGGTTCGTAGCTTTCTTT